This T cell receptor (beta chain) stems from a study of blood T cell repertoires in COVID-19. Study details: Both acute and convalescent COVID-19 samples were obtained from the United States, Italy and Spain. The analysed material was cDNA or gDNA that came from T cells, B-cell-depleted T cells, or PBMCs.

V was cut by 4 bases and J by 5 bases, with 15 bases left in between. Germline CDR1 and CDR2: SEHNR and FQNEAQ (reference sequence). This CDR3 is 14 amino acids long. How the authors handled the data: The authors estimated nucleated cell counts from reference gene primer amplification. Here immunoSEQ multiplex PCR was the method, and the copy in TCRdb shows in-frame clones only, minus some. That table furnishes V, J and clone size, whereas the DNA furnished D and trimming. The table has a few hundred thousand clones, approximately 78% seen once. The receptor was derived from a woman under 30 with acute or convalescent COVID-19. Input material: peripheral blood. The rearrangement joins TRBV7-9 to TRBJ2-7, with TRBD2 as a possible D gene (6 bases). CDR3 in DNA: TGTGCCAGCAGCTCACCTCGGGGGAGTGACGAGCAGTACTTC. Translated: CASSSPRGSDEQYF.